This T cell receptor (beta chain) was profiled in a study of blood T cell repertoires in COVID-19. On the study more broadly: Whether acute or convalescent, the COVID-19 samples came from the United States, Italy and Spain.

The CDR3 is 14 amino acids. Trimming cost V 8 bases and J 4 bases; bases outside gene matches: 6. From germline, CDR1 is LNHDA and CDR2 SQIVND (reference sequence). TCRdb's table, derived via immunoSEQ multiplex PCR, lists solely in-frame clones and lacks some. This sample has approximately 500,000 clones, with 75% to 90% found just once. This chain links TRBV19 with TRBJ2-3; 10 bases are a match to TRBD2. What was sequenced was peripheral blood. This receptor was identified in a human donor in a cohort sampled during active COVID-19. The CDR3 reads CASSSGRASDTQYF. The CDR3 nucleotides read TGTGCCAGTTCCAGCGGGAGGGCCTCAGATACGCAGTATTTT. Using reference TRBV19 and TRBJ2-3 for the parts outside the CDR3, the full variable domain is DGGITQSPKYLFRKEGQNVTLSCEQNLNHDAMYWYRQDPGQGLRLIYYSQIVNDFQKGDIAEGYSVSREKKESFPLTVTSAQKNPTAFYLCASSSGRASDTQYFGPGTRLTVL.